This TCR beta chain was profiled in a study of blood T cell repertoires in COVID-19. Study-wide context: Samples came from the United States, Italy and Spain, spanning acute and convalescent COVID-19. From T cells, B-cell-depleted T cells, or PBMCs came the material, which was cDNA or gDNA.

With 6 bases clipped from V and 3 bases from J, the junction kept 8 bases outside the gene matches. Germline lookup yields CDR1 MDHEN and CDR2 SYDVKM. This CDR3 has 14 residues. Generated by immunoSEQ multiplex PCR, the TCRdb table keeps only in-frame clones and is missing some. The data show 130,000 to 150,000 clones, approximately 85% seen once. The sequencing input was peripheral blood. The receptor's source is a man aged 70-80 years with acute or convalescent COVID-19. V and J are TRBV28 and TRBJ2-7, with TRBD1 identical over 7 bases. The CDR3 coding sequence is TGTGCCAGCAGAATAGGGGGACAGCTCTACGAGCAGTACTTC. Its translation is CASRIGGQLYEQYF.